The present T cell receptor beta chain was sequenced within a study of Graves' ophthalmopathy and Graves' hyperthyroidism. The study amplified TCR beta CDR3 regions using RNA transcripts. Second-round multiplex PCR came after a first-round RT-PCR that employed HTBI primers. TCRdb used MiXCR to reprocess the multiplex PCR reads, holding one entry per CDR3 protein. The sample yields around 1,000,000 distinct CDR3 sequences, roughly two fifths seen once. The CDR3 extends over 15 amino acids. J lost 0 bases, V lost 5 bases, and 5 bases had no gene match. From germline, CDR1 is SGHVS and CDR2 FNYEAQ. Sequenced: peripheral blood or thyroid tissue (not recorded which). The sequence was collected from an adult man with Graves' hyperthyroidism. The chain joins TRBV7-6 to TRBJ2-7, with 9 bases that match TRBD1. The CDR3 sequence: CASSITGGLSYEQYF. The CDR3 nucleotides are TGTGCCAGCAGCATTACAGGGGGCCTCTCCTACGAGCAGTACTTC.